This TCR beta chain emerged from a study of blood T cell repertoires in COVID-19. Overall study context: The United States, Italy and Spain were the sources of the acute and convalescent COVID-19 samples. From T cells, B-cell-depleted T cells, or PBMCs came the material, which was cDNA or gDNA.

This CDR3 has 15 amino acids. Germline values: CDR1 MNHNY, CDR2 SVGAGI (reference sequence). V was cut by 2 bases and J by 1 base, with 11 bases left in between. How the authors handled the data: Reference gene primer amplification gave nucleated cell count estimates. Sequencing used immunoSEQ multiplex PCR; TCRdb keeps in-frame clones, though not all of them. That table gives V, J and clone size, and the DNA gave D and trimming. The profile shows about 26,000 clones, approximately 90% of them singletons. The rearrangement joins TRBV6-6 to TRBJ2-5; tentatively, D is TRBD1 (6 bases). This TCR came from a human donor in a cohort sampled during active COVID-19. Sequenced sample: peripheral blood. CDR3 amino acids: CASSYRGGSQETQYF. The CDR3 nucleotides read TGTGCCAGCAGTTACCGAGGGGGTAGCCAAGAGACCCAGTACTTC.